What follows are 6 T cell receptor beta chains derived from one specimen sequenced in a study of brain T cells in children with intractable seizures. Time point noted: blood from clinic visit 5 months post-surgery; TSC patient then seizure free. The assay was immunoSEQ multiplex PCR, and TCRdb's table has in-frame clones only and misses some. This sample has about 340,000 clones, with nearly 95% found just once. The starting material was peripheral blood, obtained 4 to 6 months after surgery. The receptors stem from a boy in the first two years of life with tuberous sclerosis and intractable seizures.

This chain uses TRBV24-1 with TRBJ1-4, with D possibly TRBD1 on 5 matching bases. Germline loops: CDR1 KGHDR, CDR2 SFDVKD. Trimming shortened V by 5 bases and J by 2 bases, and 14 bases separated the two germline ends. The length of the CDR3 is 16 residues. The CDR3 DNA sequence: TGTGCCACCAGTGCGGGGTCTGGGGGTACTAATGAAAAACTGTTTTTT. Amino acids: CATSAGSGGTNEKLFF.

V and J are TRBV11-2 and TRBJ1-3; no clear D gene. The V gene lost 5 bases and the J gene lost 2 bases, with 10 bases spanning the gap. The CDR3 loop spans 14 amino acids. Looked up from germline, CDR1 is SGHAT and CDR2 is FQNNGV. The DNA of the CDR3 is TGTGCCAGCAGCCGATTGAGGACTGGAAACACCATATATTTT. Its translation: CASSRLRTGNTIYF.

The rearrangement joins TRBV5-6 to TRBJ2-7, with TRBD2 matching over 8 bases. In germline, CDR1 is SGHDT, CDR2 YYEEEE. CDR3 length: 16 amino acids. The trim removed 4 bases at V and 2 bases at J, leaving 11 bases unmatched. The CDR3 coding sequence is TGTGCCAGCAGCACCACCCCCGGACTAGCACCCTACGAGCAGTACTTC. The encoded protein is CASSTTPGLAPYEQYF.

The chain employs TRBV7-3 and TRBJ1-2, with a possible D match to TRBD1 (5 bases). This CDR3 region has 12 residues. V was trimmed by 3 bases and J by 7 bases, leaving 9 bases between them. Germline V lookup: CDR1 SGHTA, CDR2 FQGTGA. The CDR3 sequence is CASSFRRGGYTF. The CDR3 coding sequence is TGTGCCAGCAGCTTCCGGAGGGGTGGCTACACCTTC.

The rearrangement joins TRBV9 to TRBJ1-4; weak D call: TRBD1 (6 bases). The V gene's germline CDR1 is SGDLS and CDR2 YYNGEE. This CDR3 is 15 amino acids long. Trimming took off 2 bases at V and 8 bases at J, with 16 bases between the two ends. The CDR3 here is CASSVSGGGREKLFF. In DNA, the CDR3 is TGTGCCAGCAGCGTTTCGGGGGGCGGTCGGGAAAAACTGTTTTTT.

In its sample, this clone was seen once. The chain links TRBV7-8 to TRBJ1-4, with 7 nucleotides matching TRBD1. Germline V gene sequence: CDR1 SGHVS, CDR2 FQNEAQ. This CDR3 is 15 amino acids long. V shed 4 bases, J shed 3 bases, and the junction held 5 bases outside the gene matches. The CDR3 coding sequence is TGTGCCAGCAGCTCGGACAGGTTGCCTAATGAAAAACTGTTTTTT. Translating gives CASSSDRLPNEKLFF. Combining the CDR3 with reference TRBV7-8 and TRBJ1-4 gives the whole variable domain GAGVSQSPRYKVAKRGQDVALRCDPISGHVSLFWYQQALGQGPEFLTYFQNEAQLDKSGLPSDRFFAERPEGSVSTLKIQRTQQEDSAVYLCASSSDRLPNEKLFFGSGTQLSVL.